The entry below describes one T cell receptor (beta chain). No cognate antigen has been identified for it. It has no much larger one-base neighbor in the sample; base qualities were not kept. Donors were healthy HIV-negative adults with no recently reported acute infections or vaccinations. Every donor was a Caucasian adult residing in Nashville, Tennessee, USA. Magnetic negative selection was used to enrich CD4+ T cells, after which naive cells were positively selected on CD45RA and the negative fraction became the memory subset. Blood was obtained by leukapheresis, after which PBMCs were separated by Ficoll-Histopaque density gradient centrifugation and cryopreserved in liquid nitrogen vapor phase. Purity and quantity of every magnetically sorted T cell population were checked by analytical flow cytometry. Genomic DNA was isolated from each sorted fraction and quantified by UV absorbance on a Nanodrop 2000c.

The sample comes from a study of shared clonotypes between healthy human individuals (dated by TCRdb to about 2020). With regard to the full study: Two women and three men aged 18 to 49 years were included in the cohort. For each donor, three plates each were used for CD4 naive and CD4 memory, two plates were used for CD8 naive, and one plate was used for CD8 memory. To estimate repertoire size and how much clonotype sharing occurs between individuals, the study deeply sequenced the blood TCR repertoires of 5 or 6 healthy adults. Libraries were prepared and TCR repertoires were sequenced by different laboratories using diverse techniques, in order to increase sequencing depth and limit assay-specific biases. Between about 0.85 and 10 billion PBMCs per donor were obtained by leukapheresis.

Trimming removed 2 bases from V and 4 bases from J; the gene matches leave 4 bases unexplained. From its cysteine to its phenylalanine, the CDR3 spans 14 amino acids. Only CDR3 DNA is held: 42 bases, read in frame from base 1. The germline V gene yields KGHSH for CDR1 and LQKENI for CDR2. The full study reports these points: Estimated clonotype richness was generally larger for naive than for memory subsets. Sampling was restricted to blood, and TCR repertoires in tissues likely differ from the TCR repertoires found in blood. Pairwise subsampling led to the expectation that sequencing depth would affect the degree of clonotype sharing among donors. Incomplete sequencing was indicated by rarefaction of sorted-subset datasets, despite the large sequencing depth. Compared with non-shared clonotypes, clonotypes shared by all four sorted-subset donors had higher generation probabilities. The genetic and exposure-history diversity represented was limited by the small number of donors. Across four donors, approximately 5% of naive CD4, over 3% of naive CD8, roughly 2.2% of memory CD4, and over 0.35% of memory CD8 clonotypes were shared.

TCR CDR3 regions were amplified from genomic DNA by multiplex PCR using the deep immunoSEQ assay. For each cell subset, the extracted genomic DNA was distributed evenly across all wells of several immunoSEQ 96-well plates, and each plate served as one replicate. For sorted subsets, 150 to 250 ng of genomic DNA, equivalent to 25,000 to 35,000 T cell genomes, went into each replicate PCR. Purified libraries were quantified with a Qubit 3.0 fluorometer, sized on a Bioanalyzer 2100, and re-quantified with the KAPA Library Quantification kit. A separate single-read 150-cycle Illumina NextSeq 550 flow cell was used to sequence each immunoSEQ 96-well plate. Turning to the authors' computational methods: Because the immunoSEQ output held only junctional sequences and lacked quality scores, the filtering could not match the filtering applied to full-length reads. Sequences were annotated with PyIR, a Python wrapper for IgBLAST v1.9, using IMGT germline references to assign V/J genes and CDR3. Reads were filtered out if the reads had weak V/J assignments (E-value above 1e-6), no CDR3, stop codons, out-of-frame junctions, or ambiguous translated residues. A V3J clonotype was defined by an identical inferred V gene, J gene, and CDR3 amino acid sequence. To compute the percentage overlap between repertoires, the number of shared unique clonotypes was divided by the size of the smaller repertoire. RTK rarefaction, the Chao1 estimator, and Recon v2.1 estimates of unobserved clonotypes were used to assess repertoire richness. OLGA was used to compute generation probabilities for all TCRbeta clonotypes that the gDNA method yielded from a few donors. The clones in this table, taken by TCRdb from immuneACCESS, are in-frame only. Not every clone is retained; where verified, under half of the shortfall comes from an unresolved V gene, and the cause of the rest is unknown. Clonal size and the V and J genes are those of that table, whereas D and trimming came from the DNA. A total of 2 million to 3 million clones appear in this sample, 85% to 95% of them only once. Of the sample, about 0.13% is held by the ten largest clones.

Material for sequencing was naive CD4+ T cells sorted from blood. Explained via the paper, the cell subset or site label denotes: CD45RA+ positively selected. This clonotype was obtained from a young man in good health. Recombination joined TRBV18 with TRBJ1-2; 7 central nucleotides agree with TRBD1. The CDR3 protein: CASSPSTGIYGYTF. The nucleotide sequence is TGTGCCAGCTCACCATCGACAGGGATCTATGGCTACACCTTC.